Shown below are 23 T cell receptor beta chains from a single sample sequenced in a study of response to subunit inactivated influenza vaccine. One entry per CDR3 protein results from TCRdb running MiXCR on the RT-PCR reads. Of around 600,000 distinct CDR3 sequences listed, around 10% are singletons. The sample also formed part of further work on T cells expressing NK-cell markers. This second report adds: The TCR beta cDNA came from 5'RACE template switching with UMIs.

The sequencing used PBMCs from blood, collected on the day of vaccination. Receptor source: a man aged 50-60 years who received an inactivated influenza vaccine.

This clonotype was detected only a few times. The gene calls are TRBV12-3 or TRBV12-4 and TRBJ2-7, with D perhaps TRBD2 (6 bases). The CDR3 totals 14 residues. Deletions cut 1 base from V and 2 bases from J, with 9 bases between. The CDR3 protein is CASSLGSGTYEQYF. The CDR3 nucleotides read TGTGCCAGCAGTTTAGGTAGCGGTACCTACGAGCAGTACTTC.

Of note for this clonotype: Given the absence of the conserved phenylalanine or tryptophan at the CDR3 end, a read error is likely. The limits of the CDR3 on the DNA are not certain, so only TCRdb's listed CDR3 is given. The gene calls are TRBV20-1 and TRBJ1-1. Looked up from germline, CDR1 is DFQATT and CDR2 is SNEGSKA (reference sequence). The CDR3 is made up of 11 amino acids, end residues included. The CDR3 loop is CSARDDLKGGL.

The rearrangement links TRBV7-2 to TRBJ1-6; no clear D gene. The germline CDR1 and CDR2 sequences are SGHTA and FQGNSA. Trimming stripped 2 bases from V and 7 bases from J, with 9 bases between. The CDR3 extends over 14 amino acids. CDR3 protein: CASSLRQDNSPLHF. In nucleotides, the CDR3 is TGTGCCAGCAGCTTAAGGCAGGACAATTCACCCCTCCACTTT. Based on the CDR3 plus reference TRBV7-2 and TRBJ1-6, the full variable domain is GAGVSQSPSNKVTEKGKDVELRCDPISGHTALYWYRQSLGQGLEFLIYFQGNSAPDKSGLPSDRFSAERTGGSVSTLTIQRTQQEDSAVYLCASSLRQDNSPLHFGNGTRLTVT.

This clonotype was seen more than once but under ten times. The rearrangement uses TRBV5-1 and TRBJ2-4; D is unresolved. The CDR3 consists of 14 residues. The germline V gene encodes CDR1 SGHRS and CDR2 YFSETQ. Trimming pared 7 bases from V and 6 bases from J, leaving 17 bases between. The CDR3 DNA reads TGCGCCAGCGGCGATCCCGCCGACGGAAACATTCAGTACTTC. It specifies CASGDPADGNIQYF.

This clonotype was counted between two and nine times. Here the CDR3 reads CASSSPGLARPEQYF. The DNA for the CDR3 is TGTGCCAGCAGCTCTCCGGGACTAGCCCGACCCGAGCAGTACTTC. The chain is built from TRBV6-2 or TRBV6-3 and TRBJ2-7; 9 positions match TRBD2. V gave up 6 bases and J gave up 6 bases; unmatched junction bases: 12. Germline CDR1 and CDR2: MNHEY and SVGEGT. There are 15 residues in the CDR3.

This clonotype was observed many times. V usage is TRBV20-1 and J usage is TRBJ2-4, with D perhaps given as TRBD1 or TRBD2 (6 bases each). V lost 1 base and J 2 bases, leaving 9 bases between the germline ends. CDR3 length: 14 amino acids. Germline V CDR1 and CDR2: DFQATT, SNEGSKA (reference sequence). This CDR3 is CSARGGGTKNIQYF. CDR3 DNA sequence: TGCAGTGCTAGAGGAGGGGGGACCAAAAACATTCAGTACTTC.

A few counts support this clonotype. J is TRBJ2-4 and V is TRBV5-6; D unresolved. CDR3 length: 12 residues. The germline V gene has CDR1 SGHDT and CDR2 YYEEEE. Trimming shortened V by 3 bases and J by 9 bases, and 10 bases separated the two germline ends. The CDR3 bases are TGTGCCAGCAGCTCTGGGATCGGCATTCAGTACTTC. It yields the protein CASSSGIGIQYF.

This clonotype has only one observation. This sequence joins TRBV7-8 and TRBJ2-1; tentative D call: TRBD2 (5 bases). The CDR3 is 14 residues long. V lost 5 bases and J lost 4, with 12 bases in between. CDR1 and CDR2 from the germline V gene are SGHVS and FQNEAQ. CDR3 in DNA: TGTGCCAGCAGCCCCCTACGGGGTTACAATGAGCAGTTCTTC. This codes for CASSPLRGYNEQFF.

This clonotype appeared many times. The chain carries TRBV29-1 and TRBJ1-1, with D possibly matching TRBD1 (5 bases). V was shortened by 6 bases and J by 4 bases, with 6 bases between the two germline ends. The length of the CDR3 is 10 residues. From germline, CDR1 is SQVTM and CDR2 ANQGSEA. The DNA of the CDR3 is TGCAGCGTGGGGGTCACTGAAGCTTTCTTT. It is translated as CSVGVTEAFF. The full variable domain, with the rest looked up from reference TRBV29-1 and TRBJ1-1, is SAVISQKPSRDICQRGTSLTIQCQVDSQVTMMFWYRQQPGQSLTLIATANQGSEATYESGFVIDKFPISRPNLTFSTLTVSNMSPEDSSIYLCSVGVTEAFFGQGTRLTVV.

The CDR3 DNA sequence: TGCGCCAGTAACCTGGGACAGGGGTACACTGAAGCTTTCTTT. It specifies CASNLGQGYTEAFF. The V and J genes are TRBV5-1 and TRBJ1-1, with TRBD1 matching 10 bases. CDR3 length equals 14 residues. Germline V gene sequence: CDR1 SGHRS, CDR2 YFSETQ. The ends lost 8 bases at V and 3 bases at J; junction bases unmatched: 7.

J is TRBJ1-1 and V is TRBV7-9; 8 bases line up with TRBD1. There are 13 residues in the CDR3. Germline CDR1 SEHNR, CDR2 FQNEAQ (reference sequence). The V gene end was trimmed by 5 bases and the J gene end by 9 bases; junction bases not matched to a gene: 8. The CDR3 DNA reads TGTGCCAGCAGCCATAACAGGGGGGGACAAGCTTTCTTT. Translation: CASSHNRGGQAFF. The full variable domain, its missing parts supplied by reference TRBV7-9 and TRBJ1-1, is DTGVSQNPRHKITKRGQNVTFRCDPISEHNRLYWYRQTLGQGPEFLTYFQNEAQLEKSRLLSDRFSAERPKGSFSTLEIQRTEQGDSAMYLCASSHNRGGQAFFGQGTRLTVV.

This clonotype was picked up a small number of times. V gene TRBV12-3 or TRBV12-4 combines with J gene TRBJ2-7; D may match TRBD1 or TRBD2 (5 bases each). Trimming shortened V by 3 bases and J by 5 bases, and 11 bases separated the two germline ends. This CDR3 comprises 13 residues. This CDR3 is CASSFGGSDEQYF. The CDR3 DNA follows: TGTGCCAGCAGTTTTGGGGGATCGGACGAGCAGTACTTC.

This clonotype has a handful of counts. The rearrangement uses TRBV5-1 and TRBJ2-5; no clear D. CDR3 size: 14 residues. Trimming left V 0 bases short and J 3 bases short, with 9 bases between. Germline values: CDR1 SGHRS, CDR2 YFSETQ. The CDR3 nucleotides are TGCGCCAGCAGCTTGGAGTCGGCAGAAGAGACCCAGTACTTC. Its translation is CASSLESAEETQYF.

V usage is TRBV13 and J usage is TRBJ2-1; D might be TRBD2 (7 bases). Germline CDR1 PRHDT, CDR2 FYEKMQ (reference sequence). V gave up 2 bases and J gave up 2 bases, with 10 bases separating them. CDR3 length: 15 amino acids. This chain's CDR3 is CASSLMRGPYNEQFF. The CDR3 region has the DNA TGTGCCAGCAGCTTAATGCGGGGGCCCTACAATGAGCAGTTCTTC.

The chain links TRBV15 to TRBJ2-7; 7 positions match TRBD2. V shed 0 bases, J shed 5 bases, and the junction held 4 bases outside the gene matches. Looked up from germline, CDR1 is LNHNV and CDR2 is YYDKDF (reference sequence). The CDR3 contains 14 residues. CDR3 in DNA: TGTGCCACCAGCAGAGATCCGGGGGGAGACGAGCAGTACTTC. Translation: CATSRDPGGDEQYF.

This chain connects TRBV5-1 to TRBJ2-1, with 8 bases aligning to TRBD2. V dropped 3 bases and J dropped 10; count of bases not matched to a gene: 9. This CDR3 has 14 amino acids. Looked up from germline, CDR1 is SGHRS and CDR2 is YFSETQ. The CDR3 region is CASSSNSGRKEQFF. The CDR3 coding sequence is TGCGCCAGCAGCTCAAACAGCGGGAGAAAGGAGCAGTTCTTC.

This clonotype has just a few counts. CDR3 sequence reads: CASSSQAGLTDTQYF. CDR3 DNA sequence: TGTGCCAGCAGCTCCCAGGCAGGCCTCACAGATACGCAGTATTTT. The V gene is TRBV7-2, the J gene TRBJ2-3, with D unclear. CDR3 length equals 15 residues. Germline V gene lookup returns CDR1 SGHTA and CDR2 FQGNSA. V was shortened by 4 bases and J by 2 bases, with 13 bases between the two germline ends. The full variable domain, rest sourced from reference TRBV7-2 and TRBJ2-3, is GAGVSQSPSNKVTEKGKDVELRCDPISGHTALYWYRQSLGQGLEFLIYFQGNSAPDKSGLPSDRFSAERTGGSVSTLTIQRTQQEDSAVYLCASSSQAGLTDTQYFGPGTRLTVL.

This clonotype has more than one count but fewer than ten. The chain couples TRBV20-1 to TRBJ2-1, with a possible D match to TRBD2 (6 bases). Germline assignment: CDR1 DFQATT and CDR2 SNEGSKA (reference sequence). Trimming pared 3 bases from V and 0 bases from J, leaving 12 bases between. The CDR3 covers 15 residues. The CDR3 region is CSASDRGASYNEQFF. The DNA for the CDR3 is TGCAGTGCTAGCGACCGCGGGGCCTCCTACAATGAGCAGTTCTTC.

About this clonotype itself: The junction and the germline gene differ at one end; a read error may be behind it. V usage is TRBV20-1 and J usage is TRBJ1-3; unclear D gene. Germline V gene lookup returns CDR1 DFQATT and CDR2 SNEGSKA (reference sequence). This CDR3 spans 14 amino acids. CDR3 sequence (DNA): TGCAGCGCTAGGGAGCTTAGCTCTGGAAACACCATATATTTT. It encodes CSARELSSGNTIYF.

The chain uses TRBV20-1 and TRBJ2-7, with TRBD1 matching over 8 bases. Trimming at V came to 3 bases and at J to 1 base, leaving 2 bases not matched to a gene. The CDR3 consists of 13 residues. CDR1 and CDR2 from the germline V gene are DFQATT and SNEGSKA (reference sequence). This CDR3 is CSASRQGSYEQYF. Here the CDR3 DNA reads TGCAGTGCTAGCAGACAGGGGTCCTACGAGCAGTACTTC.

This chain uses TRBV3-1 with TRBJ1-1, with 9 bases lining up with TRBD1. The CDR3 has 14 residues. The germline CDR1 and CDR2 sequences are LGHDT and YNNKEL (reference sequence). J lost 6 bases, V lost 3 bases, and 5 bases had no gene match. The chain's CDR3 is CASSHNDRGSEAFF. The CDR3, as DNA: TGTGCCAGCAGCCACAACGACAGGGGGTCTGAAGCTTTCTTT.

The CDR3 is CAWTTGGYEQYF. CDR3 coding DNA: TGTGCCTGGACTACAGGGGGATACGAGCAGTACTTC. The rearrangement uses TRBV30 and TRBJ2-7; 8 nucleotides line up with TRBD1. V was pared by 4 bases and J by 4 bases, with 3 bases of the junction left unmatched. This CDR3 has 12 residues. CDR1 is GTSNPN, CDR2 SVGIG, per germline (reference sequence).

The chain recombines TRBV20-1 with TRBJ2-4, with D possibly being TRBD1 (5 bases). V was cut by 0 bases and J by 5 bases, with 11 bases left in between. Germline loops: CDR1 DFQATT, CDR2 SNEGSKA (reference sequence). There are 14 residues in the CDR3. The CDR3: CSARDIRVENIQYF. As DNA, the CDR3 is TGCAGTGCTAGAGATATCAGGGTCGAAAACATTCAGTACTTC.